This TCR beta chain was profiled in a study of cytomegalovirus exposure and HLA in healthy donors. In the PCR, 60 Vbeta and 13 Jbeta primers were used. The table came from immunoSEQ multiplex PCR; TCRdb's copy has only in-frame clones and leaves some out. The table shows roughly 140,000 clones, with 55% to 80% occurring only once. V lost 4 bases and J 3 bases, leaving 13 bases between the germline ends. There are 15 residues in the CDR3. Per germline, CDR1 MDHEN and CDR2 SYDVKM. This chain connects TRBV28 to TRBJ1-3, with D possibly being TRBD1 (6 bases). Specimen: PBMCs. The source of this sequence is a woman aged 60-70 years in good health and CMV-seropositive. The CDR3: CASSSPGGYGNTIYF. In DNA, the CDR3 is TGTGCCAGCAGTTCCCCGGGGGGCTATGGAAACACCATATATTTT.